A selection of T cell receptor beta chains follows, all from one sample in a study of blood T cell repertoires in COVID-19. Measured with immunoSEQ multiplex PCR; TCRdb has only the in-frame clones, and not every one. The data contain about 390,000 clones, around 87% of them singletons. The sample consisted of peripheral blood. Every receptor here comes from an older woman with COVID-19, enrolled during active disease. The conserved cysteine and the conserved F or W are not part of the CDR3 here. The D gene is left open where the match is weak.

j_call v_call d_call cdr3_aa
TRBJ2-3 TRBV7-2 - ASSFIATSTDTQY
TRBJ2-1 TRBV15 - ATSRPQGKRRTGPHDNEQF
TRBJ1-2 TRBV5-1 TRBD1 ASSTTGGDYGYT
TRBJ1-2 TRBV30 - AWSPSRGYGYT
TRBJ1-4 TRBV19 TRBD1 ASGPRQGIEKLF
TRBJ1-1 TRBV4-1 TRBD1 ASSLRTGHTEAF
TRBJ2-1 TRBV6-5 TRBD1 ASRPGTGVWNEQF
TRBJ2-3 TRBV28 TRBD1 ASNRGDLTDTQY
TRBJ2-2 TRBV11-3 TRBD1 ASSRQGANTGELF
TRBJ2-7 TRBV4-1 TRBD1 ASSQPGTGPYEQY
TRBJ1-6 TRBV7-9 - ASSRMGHHSNSPLH
TRBJ1-2 TRBV6-5 - ASSRSSGGYT
TRBJ2-3 TRBV20-1 TRBD2 SASSRRAGDTDTQY
TRBJ2-7 TRBV6-1 - ASSPQGYEQY
TRBJ1-4 TRBV15 - ATSARAARNEKLF
TRBJ2-7 TRBV4-1 TRBD2 ASSQGLTGGRLYEQY
TRBJ1-2 TRBV2 TRBD1 ASTLTGGGT
TRBJ2-7 TRBV6-5 - ASSSPGGRYEQY
TRBJ2-2 TRBV5-1 - ASSFSTGYTGELF
TRBJ1-4 TRBV28 TRBD1 ASSRPTGTHEKLF
TRBJ1-2 TRBV6-5 - ASSYLQVGGYT
TRBJ1-1 TRBV18 TRBD1 ASSPPGQLLNTEAF
TRBJ1-1 TRBV6-5 - ASSYSASVFTEAF